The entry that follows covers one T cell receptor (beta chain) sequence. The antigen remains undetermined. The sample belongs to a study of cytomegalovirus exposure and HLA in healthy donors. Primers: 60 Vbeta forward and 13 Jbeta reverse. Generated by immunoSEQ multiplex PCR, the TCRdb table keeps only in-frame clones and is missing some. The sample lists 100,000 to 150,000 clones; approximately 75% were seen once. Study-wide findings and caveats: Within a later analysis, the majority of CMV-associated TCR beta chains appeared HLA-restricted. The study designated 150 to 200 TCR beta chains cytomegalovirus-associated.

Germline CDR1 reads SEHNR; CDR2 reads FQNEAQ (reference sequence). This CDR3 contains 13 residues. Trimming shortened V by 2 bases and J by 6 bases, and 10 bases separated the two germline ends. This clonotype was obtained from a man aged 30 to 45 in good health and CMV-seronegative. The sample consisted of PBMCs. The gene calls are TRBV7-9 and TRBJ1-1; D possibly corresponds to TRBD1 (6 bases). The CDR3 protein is CASSLQGGAEAFF. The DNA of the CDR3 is TGTGCCAGCAGCTTACAAGGGGGGGCTGAAGCTTTCTTT.